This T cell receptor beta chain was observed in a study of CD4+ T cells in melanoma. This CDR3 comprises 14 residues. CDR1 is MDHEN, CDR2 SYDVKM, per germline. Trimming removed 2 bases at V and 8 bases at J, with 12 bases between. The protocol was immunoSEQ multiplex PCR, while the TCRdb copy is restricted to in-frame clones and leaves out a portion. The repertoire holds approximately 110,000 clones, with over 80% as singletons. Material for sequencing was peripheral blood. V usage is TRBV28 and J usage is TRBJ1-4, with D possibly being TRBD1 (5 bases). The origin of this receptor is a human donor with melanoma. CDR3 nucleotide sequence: TGTGCCAGCAGTTTACAGGGAGGGGACGAAAAACTGTTTTTT. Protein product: CASSLQGGDEKLFF.